This T cell receptor beta chain derives from a study of blood T cell repertoires in COVID-19. Study in general: Whether acute or convalescent, the COVID-19 samples came from the United States, Italy and Spain.

Germline V lookup: CDR1 SGHDT, CDR2 YYEEEE. This CDR3 region has 13 residues. Trimming stripped 0 bases from V and 3 bases from J, with 7 bases between. In the study's own analysis: Reference gene primer amplification gave nucleated cell count estimates. This table comes from immunoSEQ multiplex PCR, and its TCRdb copy is limited to in-frame clones, with some not included. The V and J calls and clone size were taken over from that table, and D and trimming were inferred from the DNA. This repertoire shows hundreds of thousands of clones, 85% found once; its top ten account for about 17%. Everyone who took part was about 18 to 90 years old, and they came from about 23 US areas. The study counted Cohort 3 donors as recovered given two negative PCRs, clearance, or symptom resolution.

Sequencing was done on a sample of PBMCs or T cells enriched from blood (not recorded which). The chain combines TRBV5-6 with TRBJ2-7; no definite D call. This TCR was recovered from a man between 35 and 55 years old who had recovered from COVID-19. CDR3 amino acids: CASSLAYYYEQYF. In DNA form, the CDR3 reads TGTGCCAGCAGCTTGGCCTACTACTACGAGCAGTACTTC.